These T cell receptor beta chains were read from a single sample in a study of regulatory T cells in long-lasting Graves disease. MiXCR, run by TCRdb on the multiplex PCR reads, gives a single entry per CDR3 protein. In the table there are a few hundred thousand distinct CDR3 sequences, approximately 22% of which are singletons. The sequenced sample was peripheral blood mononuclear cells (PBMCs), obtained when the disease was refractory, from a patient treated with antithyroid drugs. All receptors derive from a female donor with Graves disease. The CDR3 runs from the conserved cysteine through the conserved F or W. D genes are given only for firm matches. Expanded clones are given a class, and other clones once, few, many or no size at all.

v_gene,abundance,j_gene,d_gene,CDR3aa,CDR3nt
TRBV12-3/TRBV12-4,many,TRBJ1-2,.,CASSLALEYGYTF,TGTGCCAGCAGTTTAGCCCTGGAGTATGGCTACACCTTC
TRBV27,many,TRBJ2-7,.,CASSTKGYEQYF,TGTGCCAGCAGTACAAAGGGCTACGAGCAGTACTTC
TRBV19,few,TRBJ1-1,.,CASSMGEIKAFF,TGTGCCAGTAGTATGGGGGAAATTAAAGCTTTCTTT
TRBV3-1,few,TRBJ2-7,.,CASRSGTREQYF,TGTGCCAGCAGATCCGGGACACGGGAGCAGTACTTC
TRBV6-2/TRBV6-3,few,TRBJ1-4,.,CASTQRGHQPNEKLFF,TGTGCCAGCACCCAAAGGGGACATCAGCCTAATGAAAAACTGTTTTTT
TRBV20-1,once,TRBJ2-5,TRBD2,CSAEPGAGGPGETQYF,TGCAGTGCTGAGCCGGGAGCGGGGGGGCCCGGAGAGACCCAGTACTTC
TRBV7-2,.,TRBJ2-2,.,CASTLLDRDTGELFF,TGTGCCAGCACCCTATTGGACCGCGACACCGGGGAGCTGTTTTTT
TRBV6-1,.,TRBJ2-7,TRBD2,CASRGTSGRSYEQYF,TGTGCCAGCAGAGGGACTAGCGGGAGGTCCTACGAGCAGTACTTC
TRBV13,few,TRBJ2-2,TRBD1,CASSPQGADTGELFF,TGTGCCAGCAGCCCTCAGGGGGCGGACACCGGGGAGCTGTTTTTT
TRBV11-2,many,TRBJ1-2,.,CASSPSWSSDGYTF,TGTGCCAGCAGCCCCAGCTGGTCAAGCGATGGCTACACCTTC
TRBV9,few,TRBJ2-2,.,CASSTRTNTGELFF,TGTGCCAGCAGCACACGGACCAACACCGGGGAGCTGTTTTTT
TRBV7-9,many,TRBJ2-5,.,CASGAVEETQYF,TGTGCCTCAGGGGCAGTCGAAGAGACCCAGTACTTC
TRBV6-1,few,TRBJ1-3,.,CASRSDSHSGNTIYF,TGTGCCAGCAGGAGCGACTCGCACTCTGGAAACACCATATATTTT
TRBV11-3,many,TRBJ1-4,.,CASSFRWGAGEKLFF,TGTGCCAGCAGCTTCCGATGGGGGGCAGGGGAAAAACTGTTTTTT
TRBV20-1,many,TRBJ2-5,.,CSIVSTPYQETQYF,TGCAGTATCGTGTCCACTCCGTACCAAGAGACCCAGTACTTC
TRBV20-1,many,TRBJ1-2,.,CSATEVGYGYTF,TGCAGTGCTACGGAGGTTGGCTATGGCTACACCTTC
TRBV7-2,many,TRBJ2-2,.,CASSLLPVYTGELFF,TGTGCCAGCAGCTTACTTCCAGTCTACACCGGGGAGCTGTTTTTT
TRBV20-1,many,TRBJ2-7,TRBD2,CSARLAGNFYEQYF,TGCAGTGCTCGACTAGCGGGTAACTTCTACGAGCAGTACTTC
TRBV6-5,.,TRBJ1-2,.,CASSSSGAVYGYTF,TGTGCCAGCAGTTCCTCCGGGGCTGTCTATGGCTACACCTTC
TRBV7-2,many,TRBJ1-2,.,CASSSLGGLSNYGYTF,TGTGCCAGCAGCTCACTTGGGGGCCTCTCTAACTATGGCTACACCTTC
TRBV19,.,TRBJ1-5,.,CASRSDGGERPQHF,TGTGCCAGTAGATCCGACGGAGGTGAAAGGCCCCAGCATTTT
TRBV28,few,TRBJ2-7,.,CASSFTRSNYEQYF,TGTGCCAGCAGTTTCACTAGATCCAACTACGAGCAGTACTTC
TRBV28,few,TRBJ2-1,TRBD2,CASSLTSGRDEQFF,TGTGCCAGCAGTTTGACTAGCGGGAGGGATGAGCAGTTCTTC
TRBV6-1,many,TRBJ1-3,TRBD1,CASSLGTGASGNTIYF,TGTGCCAGCAGTCTCGGAACAGGGGCTTCTGGAAACACCATATATTTT
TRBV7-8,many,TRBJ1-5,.,CASSLTGQQPQHF,TGTGCCAGCAGCTTAACAGGACAACAGCCCCAGCATTTT
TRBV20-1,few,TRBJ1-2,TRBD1,CSAEEGQFYGYTF,TGCAGTGCGGAGGAGGGACAGTTTTATGGCTACACCTTC
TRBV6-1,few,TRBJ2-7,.,CASSHRPNYEQYF,TGTGCCAGCAGCCACCGCCCCAACTACGAGCAGTACTTC